This entry is about one T cell receptor beta chain. Its matching antigen is unknown. Some clones are missing from TCRdb's copy, which holds only in-frame ones; the method was immunoSEQ multiplex PCR. The sample lists 60,000 to 85,000 clones; about nine tenths were seen once. This sample was included in a study of OX40 agonist ivuxolimab in advanced cancers. In the study overall: Enrollees could have had prior anti-PD-1, anti-PD-L1 or anti-CTLA-4 therapy, which around 40% had received. The study reported partial responses in three patients: one hepatocellular carcinoma, two cutaneous melanoma. Overall study findings and caveats: There was clonal expansion of CD4+ and CD8+ blood T cells by week 6 at 0.1 to 3.0 mg/kg. Some nonresponders additionally presented with little normalized T-cell clonal expansion.

Germline V CDR1 and CDR2: SGDLS, YYNGEE. V shed 4 bases and J 6 bases; nucleotides not matched to a gene: 8. This CDR3 is built from 15 residues. The TCR originated in an adult with an advanced solid tumor such as melanoma, head and neck, liver or kidney cancer. Here the sequenced sample was CD4+ or CD8+ T cells sorted from blood, taken in a trial of the OX40 agonist ivuxolimab. The chain combines TRBV9 with TRBJ1-2, with 11 bases matching TRBD1. The CDR3 protein is CASSPWGTGGNGYTF. CDR3 bases: TGTGCCAGCAGCCCATGGGGGACAGGGGGGAATGGCTACACCTTC.